The entry below gives a single TCR beta chain sequence along with its context. Its antigen is as yet unknown. The data stem from a study of beta chain features in type 1 diabetes. Germline V lookup: CDR1 SGHRS, CDR2 YFSETQ. V shed 2 bases and J shed 5 bases, with 13 bases lying between them. The CDR3 is 15 residues long. The authors reverse transcribed all of the isolated RNA, so sequencing captured expressed TCRB transcripts. Clones were read by immunoSEQ multiplex PCR, and TCRdb kept only the in-frame ones, dropping some. Of under 55,000 clones in the sample, roughly 39% are singletons; the top ten hold about 1.5%. Study observations and caveats: The study found moderately but significantly shorter TCRB CDR3s in all four CD4+ subsets of Type 1 diabetes patients.

Sequencing was done on a sample of Tregs from blood. The chain links TRBV5-1 to TRBJ2-2; possible D gene TRBD2, 6 bases. The sequence was collected from a man aged 25-40 years with type 1 diabetes. For the CDR3, the DNA is TGCGCCAGCAGCTTAAGGGCAAGCGGGACCGGGGAGCTGTTTTTT. Protein product: CASSLRASGTGELFF.